Listed here are 22 T cell receptor beta chains from one sample, sequenced in a study of blood T cell repertoires in COVID-19. The data were produced by immunoSEQ multiplex PCR, yet TCRdb's version contains in-frame clones alone and is incomplete. The repertoire holds 350,000 or so clones, about nine tenths seen once, with roughly 3.9% in the top ten. The sample taken for sequencing was peripheral blood. These receptors all stem from a woman aged 60-75 years with COVID-19, enrolled during active disease.

This chain uses TRBV7-9 with TRBJ1-1; no clear D gene. The germline V gene encodes CDR1 SEHNR and CDR2 FQNEAQ (reference sequence). This CDR3 has 14 amino acids. The germline V and J ends were trimmed by 5 bases and 6 bases, with 16 bases remaining between them. The CDR3 sequence: CASSRSGWRAEAFF. In DNA, the CDR3 is TGTGCCAGCAGCCGTTCTGGATGGAGGGCTGAAGCTTTCTTT.

The chain carries TRBV25-1 and TRBJ1-1; D remains unclear. From germline, CDR1 is MGHDK and CDR2 SYGVNS. The CDR3 extends over 14 amino acids. Deletions cut 3 bases from V and 4 bases from J, with 12 bases between. CDR3 DNA sequence: TGTGCCAGCAGTGATCCCCCCGCGAGCACTGAAGCTTTCTTT. Protein sequence: CASSDPPASTEAFF.

This clone turned up a few times. The V gene is TRBV5-8, the J gene TRBJ1-5; 11 bases agree with TRBD1. The germline CDR1 and CDR2 sequences are SGHTS and YDEGEE. J lost 1 base, V lost 5 bases, and 5 bases had no gene match. The CDR3 extends over 16 amino acids. The CDR3, as DNA: TGTGCCAGCAGGTGGACAGGGGGCGCAAGCAATCAGCCCCAGCATTTT. Translating gives CASRWTGGASNQPQHF.

The table lists this clone with a few counts. The V call is TRBV6-4, the J call TRBJ1-2; 10 bases line up with TRBD1. V trimming: 4 bases; J trimming: 8 bases; junction bases outside the gene matches: 7. The CDR3 totals 14 residues. Germline CDR1 is MRHNA and CDR2 is SNTAGT. This CDR3 is CASSATGTGDGYTF. The CDR3 DNA reads TGTGCCAGCAGTGCTACCGGGACAGGGGACGGCTACACCTTC.

V is TRBV5-1 and J is TRBJ2-1; 8 bases map to TRBD2. The germline V gene has CDR1 SGHRS and CDR2 YFSETQ. V lost 4 bases, J lost 4 bases, and 10 bases stayed unmatched. The CDR3 is made up of 16 amino acids. CDR3 region: CASSPRSGGMYNEQFF. CDR3 nucleotide sequence: TGCGCCAGCAGCCCCCGAAGCGGGGGAATGTACAATGAGCAGTTCTTC.

The rearrangement uses TRBV18 and TRBJ1-2, with 9 positions matching TRBD1. This CDR3 has 14 amino acids. The germline CDR1 and CDR2 sequences are KGHSH and LQKENI. J lost 8 bases, V lost 3 bases, and 7 bases had no gene match. CDR3 loop: CASSPPGQGWGYTF. CDR3 nucleotide sequence: TGTGCCAGCTCACCGCCGGGACAGGGTTGGGGCTACACCTTC.

J is TRBJ1-6 and V is TRBV5-1; D is possibly TRBD1 (6 bases). V lost 3 bases and J 7 bases, leaving 11 bases between the germline ends. The CDR3 extends over 14 amino acids. The germline gives CDR1 SGHRS, CDR2 YFSETQ. The CDR3 spells CASSWGGPNSPLHF. The CDR3 DNA is TGCGCCAGCAGCTGGGGGGGGCCGAATTCACCCCTCCACTTT.

The chain couples TRBV3-1 (or the pseudogene TRBV3-2) to TRBJ2-5, with 12 nucleotides matching TRBD2. This CDR3 comprises 18 residues. With 4 bases clipped from V and 4 bases from J, the junction kept 13 bases outside the gene matches. Germline V CDR1 and CDR2: LGHDT, YNNKEL (reference sequence). CDR3 nucleotide sequence: TGTGCCAGCAGCCCCCGACTAGCGGGGGCCGGGCGAACAGAGACCCAGTACTTC. It codes for CASSPRLAGAGRTETQYF.

This sequence joins TRBV2 and TRBJ2-2, with 7 bases matching TRBD2. The CDR3 runs to 19 residues. Germline CDR1 and CDR2: SNHLY and FYNNEI. V lost 7 bases to trimming and J lost 3 bases; unmatched junction nucleotides: 20. Here the CDR3 DNA reads TGTGCCAGCAAGACTAGCCGGGAAAGAGAAAGGACTTACACCGGGGAGCTGTTTTTT. Protein: CASKTSRERERTYTGELFF.

The chain carries TRBV6-5 and TRBJ1-5, with 8 bases lining up with TRBD1. The CDR3 contains 15 residues. V dropped 6 bases and J dropped 6; count of bases not matched to a gene: 10. Germline-derived CDR1 and CDR2 are MNHEY and SVGAGI. The CDR3 DNA reads as TGTGCCAGCAGGTCTTCCGGGACAGGCGGTCAGCCCCAGCATTTT. It specifies CASRSSGTGGQPQHF.

This chain joins TRBV19 and TRBJ1-5; 8 nucleotides match TRBD1. Trimming took 6 bases from V and 8 from J; bases not matched to a gene: 12. The CDR3 length is 15 residues. The germline gives CDR1 LNHDA, CDR2 SQIVND (reference sequence). DNA for the CDR3: TGTGCCAGTAGCCTTCCCGGGACAGGCGCCAAGCCCCAGCATTTT. This encodes CASSLPGTGAKPQHF.

The chain couples TRBV10-3 to TRBJ1-2, with D unresolved. The CDR3 length is 12 residues. V lost 4 bases, J lost 3 bases, and 6 bases lay in between. Germline V gene sequence: CDR1 ENHRY, CDR2 SYGVKD. CDR3 in amino acids: CAISAQYYGYTF. For the CDR3, the DNA is TGTGCCATCAGTGCACAGTACTATGGCTACACCTTC.

The J gene is TRBJ2-5, the V gene TRBV27, with 7 nucleotides matching TRBD1. CDR1 and CDR2 from the germline V gene are MNHEY and SMNVEV (reference sequence). Losses at the gene ends were 4 bases for V and 4 bases for J; bases not matched to a gene: 9. The CDR3 has 15 amino acids. The CDR3 bases are TGTGCCAGCAGTTACATTGGACCAGGGGGAGAGACCCAGTACTTC. Translating it yields CASSYIGPGGETQYF.

This clone appeared a few times. CDR3 bases: TGTGCCAGCAGCGTAGCCCCCCAGCGGGGGGGTAGCACAGATACGCAGTATTTT. Its translation is CASSVAPQRGGSTDTQYF. The chain links TRBV9 to TRBJ2-3; 10 bases map to TRBD2. Germline CDR1 and CDR2: SGDLS and YYNGEE. V was pared by 0 bases and J by 0 bases, with 7 bases of the junction left unmatched. The CDR3 is 18 residues long. Full variable domain (rest looked up from reference TRBV9 and TRBJ2-3): DSGVTQTPKHLITATGQRVTLRCSPRSGDLSVYWYQQSLDQGLQFLIQYYNGEERAKGNILERFSAQQFPDLHSELNLSSLELGDSALYFCASSVAPQRGGSTDTQYFGPGTRLTVL.

The genes are TRBV7-3 and TRBJ2-3, with D uncertain. Trimming took 4 bases from V and 2 from J, leaving 10 bases between them. The CDR3 consists of 14 residues. The germline V gene encodes CDR1 SGHTA and CDR2 FQGTGA. The CDR3: CASSYGSYTDTQYF. In DNA, the CDR3 is TGTGCCAGCAGCTACGGGTCCTACACAGATACGCAGTATTTT.

The CDR3 protein is CASSPSRSSAYEQYF. The CDR3 bases are TGTGCCAGCAGCCCATCGCGGTCGTCTGCCTACGAGCAGTACTTC. The rearrangement uses TRBV5-4 and TRBJ2-7, with D hard to call. V was clipped by 4 bases and J by 2 bases, with 16 bases between them. Germline loops: CDR1 SGHNT, CDR2 YYREEE (reference sequence). This CDR3 region has 15 residues.

The chain couples TRBV10-3 to TRBJ1-5; perhaps TRBD1 as D (5 bases). V was shortened by 9 bases and J by 0 bases, with 6 bases between the two germline ends. CDR1 is ENHRY and CDR2 is SYGVKD in the germline V gene. This CDR3 is built from 12 residues. The CDR3 DNA is TGTGCCATACAGGATAGCAATCAGCCCCAGCATTTT. Amino acid sequence: CAIQDSNQPQHF.

The sample holds a few counts of this clone. The rearrangement links TRBV6-6 to TRBJ2-7; TRBD1 aligns across 7 bases. The CDR3 extends over 14 amino acids. Germline V gene data show CDR1 as MNHNY and CDR2 as SVGAGI (reference sequence). With V trimmed by 5 bases and J by 0 bases, 4 bases remained unmatched. This CDR3 reads CASSLGTASYEQYF. The DNA for the CDR3 is TGTGCCAGCAGTCTGGGGACAGCCTCCTACGAGCAGTACTTC.

The table lists this clone with a count of one. CDR3 in DNA: TGTGCCAGTAGTAGGGGCTTTCCCACCTACGAGCAGTACTTC. Its translation: CASSRGFPTYEQYF. The chain combines TRBV19 with TRBJ2-7, with D perhaps TRBD1 (5 bases). Germline CDR1 LNHDA, CDR2 SQIVND (reference sequence). Trimming pared 4 bases from V and 2 bases from J, leaving 12 bases between. The CDR3 runs to 14 residues.

The chain is built from TRBV28 and TRBJ2-7; TRBD1 matches at 11 bases. The trim removed 8 bases at V and 7 bases at J, leaving 7 bases unmatched. The CDR3 is made up of 13 amino acids. Germline CDR1 reads MDHEN; CDR2 reads SYDVKM. In DNA form, the CDR3 reads TGTGCCAGCGAAGGACAGGGGGCGCGAGAGCAGTACTTC. It yields the protein CASEGQGAREQYF.

V and J are TRBV6-4 and TRBJ1-1; possible D gene TRBD1, 5 bases. Between the trimmed V and J ends, which lost 4 bases and 8 bases, there was a span of 14 bases. The CDR3 has 13 amino acids. Germline CDR1 reads MRHNA; CDR2 reads SNTAGT. CDR3 protein: CASSGTAWGEAFF. In DNA form, the CDR3 reads TGTGCCAGCAGTGGGACGGCTTGGGGCGAAGCTTTCTTT.

CDR3 DNA sequence: TGTGCCAGCAGCCGACAGGGAACAGATACGCAGTATTTT. This sequence encodes CASSRQGTDTQYF. This chain links TRBV7-3 with TRBJ2-3; 7 bases agree with TRBD1. V trimming: 5 bases; J trimming: 3 bases; junction bases outside the gene matches: 2. This CDR3 has 13 amino acids. Per germline, CDR1 SGHTA and CDR2 FQGTGA.